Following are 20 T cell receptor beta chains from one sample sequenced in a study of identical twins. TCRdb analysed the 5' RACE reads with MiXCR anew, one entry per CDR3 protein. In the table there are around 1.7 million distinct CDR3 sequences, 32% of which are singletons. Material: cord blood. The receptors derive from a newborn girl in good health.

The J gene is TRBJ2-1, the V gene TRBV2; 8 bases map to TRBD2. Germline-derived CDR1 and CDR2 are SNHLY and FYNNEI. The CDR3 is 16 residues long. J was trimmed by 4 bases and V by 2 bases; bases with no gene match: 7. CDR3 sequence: CASSEIPSGLYNEQFF. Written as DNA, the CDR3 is TGTGCCAGCAGTGAAATCCCTAGCGGGCTGTACAATGAGCAGTTCTTC.

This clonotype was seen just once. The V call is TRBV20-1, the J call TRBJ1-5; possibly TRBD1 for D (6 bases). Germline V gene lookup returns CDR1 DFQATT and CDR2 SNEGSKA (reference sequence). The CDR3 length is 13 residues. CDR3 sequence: CSKGGGWDQPQHF. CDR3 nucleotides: TGCTCGAAGGGAGGGGGGTGGGATCAGCCCCAGCATTTT.

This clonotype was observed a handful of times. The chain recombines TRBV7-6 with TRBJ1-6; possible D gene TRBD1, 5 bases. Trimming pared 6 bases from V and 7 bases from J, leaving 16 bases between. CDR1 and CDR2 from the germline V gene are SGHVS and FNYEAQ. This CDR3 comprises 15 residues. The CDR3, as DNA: TGTGCCAGCAGGATGTACGGGACGGAAAATTCACCCCTCCACTTT. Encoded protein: CASRMYGTENSPLHF.

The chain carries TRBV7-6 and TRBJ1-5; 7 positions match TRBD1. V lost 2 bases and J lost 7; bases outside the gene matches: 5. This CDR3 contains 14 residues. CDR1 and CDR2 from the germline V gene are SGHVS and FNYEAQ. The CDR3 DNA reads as TGTGCCAGCAGCTTACGACAGGGTGAACAGCCCCAGCATTTT. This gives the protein CASSLRQGEQPQHF.

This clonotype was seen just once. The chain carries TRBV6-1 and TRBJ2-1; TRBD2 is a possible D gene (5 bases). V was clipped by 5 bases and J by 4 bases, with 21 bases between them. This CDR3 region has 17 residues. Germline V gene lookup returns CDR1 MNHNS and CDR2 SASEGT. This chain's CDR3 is CASSKNPLVGPYNEQFF. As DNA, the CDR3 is TGTGCCAGCAGTAAGAATCCACTAGTAGGGCCATACAATGAGCAGTTCTTC.

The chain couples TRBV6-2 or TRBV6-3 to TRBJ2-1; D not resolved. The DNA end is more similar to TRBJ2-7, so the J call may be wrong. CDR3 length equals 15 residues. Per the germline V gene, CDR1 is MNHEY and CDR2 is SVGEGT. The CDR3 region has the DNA TGTGCCAGCAGTGCCGTGGGTTACTCCTACAATGAGCAGTACTTC. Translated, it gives CASSAVGYSYNEQYF.

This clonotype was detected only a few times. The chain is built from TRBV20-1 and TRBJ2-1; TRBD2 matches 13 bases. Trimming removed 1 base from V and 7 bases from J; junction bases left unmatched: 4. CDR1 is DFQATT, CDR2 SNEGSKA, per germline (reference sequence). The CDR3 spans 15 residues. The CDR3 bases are TGCAGTGCTAGAGGGACTAGCGGGAGTTCGAATGAGCAGTTCTTC. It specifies CSARGTSGSSNEQFF.

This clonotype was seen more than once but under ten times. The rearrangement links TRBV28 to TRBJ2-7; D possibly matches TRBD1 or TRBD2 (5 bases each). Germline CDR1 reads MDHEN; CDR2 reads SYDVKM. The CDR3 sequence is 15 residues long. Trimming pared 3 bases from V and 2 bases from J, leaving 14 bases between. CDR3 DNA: TGTGCCAGCAGTTTCTCTGGGACCTTTGCCTACGAGCAGTACTTC. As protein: CASSFSGTFAYEQYF.

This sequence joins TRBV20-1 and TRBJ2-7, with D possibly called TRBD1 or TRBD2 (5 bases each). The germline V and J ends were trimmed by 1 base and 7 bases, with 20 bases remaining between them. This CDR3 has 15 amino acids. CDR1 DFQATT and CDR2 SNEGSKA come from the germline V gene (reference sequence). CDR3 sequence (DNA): TGCAGTGCTAGAGTTCCTGGGACCCTCCCATGGGAGCAGTACTTC. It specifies CSARVPGTLPWEQYF.

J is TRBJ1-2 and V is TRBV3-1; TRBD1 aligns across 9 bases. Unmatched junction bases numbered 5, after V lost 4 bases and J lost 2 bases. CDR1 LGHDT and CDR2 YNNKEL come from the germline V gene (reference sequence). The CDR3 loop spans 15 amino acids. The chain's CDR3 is CASSPIGTGNYGYTF. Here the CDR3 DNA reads TGTGCCAGCAGCCCTATTGGGACAGGGAACTATGGCTACACCTTC.

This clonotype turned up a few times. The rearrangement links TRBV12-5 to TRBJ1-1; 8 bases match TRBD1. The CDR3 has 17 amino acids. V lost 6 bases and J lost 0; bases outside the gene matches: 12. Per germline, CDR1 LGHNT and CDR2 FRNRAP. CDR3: CASGLRGRRMMNTEAFF. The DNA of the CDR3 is TGTGCTAGTGGCCTCAGGGGGCGGCGGATGATGAACACTGAAGCTTTCTTT. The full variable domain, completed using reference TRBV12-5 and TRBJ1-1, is DARVTQTPRHKVTEMGQEVTMRCQPILGHNTVFWYRQTMMQGLELLAYFRNRAPLDDSGMPKDRFSAEMPDATLATLKIQPSEPRDSAVYFCASGLRGRRMMNTEAFFGQGTRLTVV.

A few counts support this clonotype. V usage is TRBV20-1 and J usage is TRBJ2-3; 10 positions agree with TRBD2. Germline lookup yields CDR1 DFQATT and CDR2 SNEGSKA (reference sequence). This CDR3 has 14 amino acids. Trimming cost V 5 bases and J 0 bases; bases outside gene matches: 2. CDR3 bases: TGCAGTGCTGGGACTAGCGAGAGCACAGATACGCAGTATTTT. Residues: CSAGTSESTDTQYF.

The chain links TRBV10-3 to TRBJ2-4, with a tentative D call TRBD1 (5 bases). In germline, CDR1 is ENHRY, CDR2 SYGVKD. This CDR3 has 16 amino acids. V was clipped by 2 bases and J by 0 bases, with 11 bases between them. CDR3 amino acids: CAISEGAGPAKNIQYF. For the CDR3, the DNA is TGTGCCATCAGTGAGGGGGCTGGTCCAGCCAAAAACATTCAGTACTTC.

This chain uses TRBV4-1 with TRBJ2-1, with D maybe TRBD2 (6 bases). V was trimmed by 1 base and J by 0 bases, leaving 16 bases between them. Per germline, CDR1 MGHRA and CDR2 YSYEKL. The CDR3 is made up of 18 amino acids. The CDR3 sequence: CASSQVGRGRPSYNEQFF. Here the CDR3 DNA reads TGCGCCAGCAGCCAAGTAGGTCGGGGGAGGCCCTCCTACAATGAGCAGTTCTTC.

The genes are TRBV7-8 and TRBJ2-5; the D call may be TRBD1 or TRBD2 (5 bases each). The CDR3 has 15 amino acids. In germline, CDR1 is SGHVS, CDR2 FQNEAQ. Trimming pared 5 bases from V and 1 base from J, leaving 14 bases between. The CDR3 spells CASSVRDAAQETQYF. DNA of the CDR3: TGTGCCAGCAGCGTCCGGGACGCTGCCCAAGAGACCCAGTACTTC.

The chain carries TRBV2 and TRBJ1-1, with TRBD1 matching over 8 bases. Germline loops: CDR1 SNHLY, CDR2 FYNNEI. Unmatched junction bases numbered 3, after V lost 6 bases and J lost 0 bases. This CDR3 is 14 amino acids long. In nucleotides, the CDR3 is TGTGCCAGCAGGCGGGGACAGGTGAACACTGAAGCTTTCTTT. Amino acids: CASRRGQVNTEAFF.

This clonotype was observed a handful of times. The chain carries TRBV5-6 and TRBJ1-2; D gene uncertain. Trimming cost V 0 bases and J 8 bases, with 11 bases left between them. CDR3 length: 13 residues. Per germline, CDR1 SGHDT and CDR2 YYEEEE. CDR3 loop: CASSLATVRGYTF. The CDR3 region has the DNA TGTGCCAGCAGCTTGGCTACAGTTCGAGGCTACACCTTC.

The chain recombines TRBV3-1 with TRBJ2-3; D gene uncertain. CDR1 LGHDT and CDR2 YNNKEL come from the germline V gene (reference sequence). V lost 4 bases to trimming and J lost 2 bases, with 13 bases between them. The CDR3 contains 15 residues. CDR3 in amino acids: CASSRYDGYTDTQYF. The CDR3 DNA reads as TGTGCCAGCAGCCGGTACGACGGATACACAGATACGCAGTATTTT.

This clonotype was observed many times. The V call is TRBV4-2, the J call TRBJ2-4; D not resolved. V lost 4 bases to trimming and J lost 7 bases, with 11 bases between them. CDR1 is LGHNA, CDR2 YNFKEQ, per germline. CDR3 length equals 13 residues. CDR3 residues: CASSRETWNIQYF. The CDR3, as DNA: TGTGCCAGCAGCCGAGAGACATGGAACATTCAGTACTTC.

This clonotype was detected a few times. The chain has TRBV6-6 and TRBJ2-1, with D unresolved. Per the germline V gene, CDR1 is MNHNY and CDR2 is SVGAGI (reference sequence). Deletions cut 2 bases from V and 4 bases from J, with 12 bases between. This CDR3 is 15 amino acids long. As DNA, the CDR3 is TGTGCCAGCAGTTACCTCAGTGGCCTATACAATGAGCAGTTCTTC. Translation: CASSYLSGLYNEQFF.